This is a list of T cell receptor beta chains from one sample in a study of T-cell memory formation after mild COVID-19. TCRdb reprocessed the 5' RACE reads with MiXCR, giving one entry per CDR3 protein. The sample comprises about 400,000 distinct CDR3 sequences, around 17% of which are singletons, and about 22% rests with the top ten. Sequences were obtained from PBMCs or a T cell subset sorted from them (not recorded which). The receptors were sampled from a man aged 18 to 29 who had mild COVID-19 (a few samples of this study predate the infection). Cell type and time point are not known. CDR3s include the opening cysteine and the closing phenylalanine or tryptophan. D genes are given only for firm matches. Not all rows give a size; the values are once, few, many and, for expanded clones, a class.

cdr3_nt: TGTGCCAGCTCACGGACCCAGACAGGGGGCCCAGATACGCAGTATTTT
cdr3_aa: CASSRTQTGGPDTQYF
clone_size: .
d_call: TRBD1
cdr3_length: 16
v_call: TRBV18
j_call: TRBJ2-3

cdr3_nt: TGCAGTGGATTCCCCTACCTGGACGGAATTTATAGCTACACCTTC
cdr3_aa: CSGFPYLDGIYSYTF
clone_size: many
d_call: .
cdr3_length: 15
v_call: TRBV20-1
j_call: TRBJ1-2

cdr3_nt: TGTGCCAGCAGCCACTTCGGGGGGAATTCACCCCTCCACTTT
cdr3_aa: CASSHFGGNSPLHF
clone_size: .
d_call: .
cdr3_length: 14
v_call: TRBV14
j_call: TRBJ1-6

cdr3_nt: TGCGCCAGCAGCCGCGCCGGGACAGGATCCTACGAGCAGTACTTC
cdr3_aa: CASSRAGTGSYEQYF
clone_size: few
d_call: TRBD1
cdr3_length: 15
v_call: TRBV5-1
j_call: TRBJ2-7

cdr3_nt: TGTGCCAGCAGCTTGGCCTTGGAAGCCATTCCTGAAGCTTTCTTT
cdr3_aa: CASSLALEAIPEAFF
clone_size: .
d_call: .
cdr3_length: 15
v_call: TRBV5-5
j_call: TRBJ1-1

cdr3_nt: TGCGCCAGCAGCTACGGACAGGGGGCCTCGGATGAGCAGTTCTTC
cdr3_aa: CASSYGQGASDEQFF
clone_size: .
d_call: TRBD1
cdr3_length: 15
v_call: TRBV5-1
j_call: TRBJ2-1

cdr3_nt: TGCGCCAGCAGCCTCACCAGCCCCTACGAGCAGTACTTC
cdr3_aa: CASSLTSPYEQYF
clone_size: .
d_call: .
cdr3_length: 13
v_call: TRBV5-1
j_call: TRBJ2-7

cdr3_nt: TGCGCCAGCAGCCCCCGCCCGCCGGAGGGGGGGGAAAACATTCAGTACTTC
cdr3_aa: CASSPRPPEGGENIQYF
clone_size: .
d_call: .
cdr3_length: 17
v_call: TRBV4-1
j_call: TRBJ2-4

cdr3_nt: TGTGCCACCAGCAGACGTCGTGCTGCAACTAATGAAAAACTGTTTTTT
cdr3_aa: CATSRRRAATNEKLFF
clone_size: .
d_call: .
cdr3_length: 16
v_call: TRBV15
j_call: TRBJ1-4

cdr3_nt: TGTGCCAGCAGCCCCCGGGACAGGGCCACCTACGAGCAGTACTTC
cdr3_aa: CASSPRDRATYEQYF
clone_size: .
d_call: TRBD1
cdr3_length: 15
v_call: TRBV7-9
j_call: TRBJ2-7

cdr3_nt: TGCGCCAGCAGCCAACCTATACTGACAGGCGGGGGGACTGAAGCTTTCTTT
cdr3_aa: CASSQPILTGGGTEAFF
clone_size: few
d_call: .
cdr3_length: 17
v_call: TRBV4-1
j_call: TRBJ1-1

cdr3_nt: TGTGCCAGCAGTTATGGGACTATCTATGGCTACACCTTC
cdr3_aa: CASSYGTIYGYTF
clone_size: few
d_call: .
cdr3_length: 13
v_call: TRBV6-2/TRBV6-3
j_call: TRBJ1-2

cdr3_nt: TGTGCCAGCAGCACTAGGGACACCATATATTTT
cdr3_aa: CASSTRDTIYF
clone_size: few
d_call: .
cdr3_length: 11
v_call: TRBV3-1
j_call: TRBJ1-3

cdr3_nt: TGTGCCTCTCATCAAGCGGGGAGGGCAGCTAGCACAGATACGCAGTATTTT
cdr3_aa: CASHQAGRAASTDTQYF
clone_size: .
d_call: TRBD2
cdr3_length: 17
v_call: TRBV19
j_call: TRBJ2-3

cdr3_nt: TGCGCCAGCAGTCCTCGCAAAGGACAGCACGGGGAGCTGTTTTTT
cdr3_aa: CASSPRKGQHGELFF
clone_size: few
d_call: .
cdr3_length: 15
v_call: TRBV23-1
j_call: TRBJ2-2